What follows is one TCR beta chain and its context. TCRdb's copy holds only in-frame clones and misses some; the assay was immunoSEQ multiplex PCR. The data show about 33,000 clones, 87% seen once. The data were taken from a study of T cells in tuberculosis. The time point: new active TB diagnosis, blood taken before or within 7 days of starting treatment. The sequences come from PBMCs, collected at tuberculosis diagnosis. The receptor was isolated from an adult with tuberculosis.

CDR3 protein: CASSPAGGYGYTF. CDR3 DNA sequence: TGTGCCAGCAGCCCGGCGGGGGGCTATGGCTACACCTTC. V gene TRBV11-2 combines with J gene TRBJ1-2, with D possibly matching TRBD1 (5 bases). The CDR3 runs to 13 residues. CDR1 and CDR2 (germline): SGHAT, FQNNGV. V was shortened by 5 bases and J by 4 bases, with 11 bases between the two germline ends.